A selection of T cell receptor beta chains follows, all from one sample in a study of blood T cells in healthy people across ages. TCRdb re-derived calls from the 5' RACE reads in MiXCR, one entry per CDR3 protein. The data show around 800,000 distinct CDR3 sequences, 40% to 65% seen once. The material sequenced was blood. The source of these receptors is an elderly man in good health. The CDR3 runs from the conserved cysteine through the conserved F or W. The D gene is left open where the match is weak. Size is stated for part of the rows, as once, few or many counts, or as a class when the clone is expanded.

D: TRBD2; V: TRBV20-1; size: NA; J: TRBJ2-7; CDR3: CSASETSGKSYEQYF; DNA: TGCAGTGCTAGTGAGACTAGCGGGAAATCCTACGAGCAGTACTTC
D: NA; V: TRBV7-2; size: NA; J: TRBJ2-1; CDR3: CASSLDREWGDEQFF; DNA: TGTGCCAGCAGCTTAGACAGAGAATGGGGCGATGAGCAGTTCTTC
D: TRBD2; V: TRBV20-1; size: once; J: TRBJ2-3; CDR3: CSARDRTSGTPNTQYF; DNA: TGCAGTGCTAGAGATCGAACTAGCGGGACCCCGAATACGCAGTATTTT
D: TRBD1; V: TRBV2; size: NA; J: TRBJ2-7; CDR3: CASSGGQGGYEQYF; DNA: TGTGCCAGCAGTGGGGGACAGGGAGGCTACGAGCAGTACTTC
D: NA; V: TRBV10-3; size: NA; J: TRBJ1-1; CDR3: CAISPSRGLNTEAFF; DNA: TGTGCCATCAGCCCCTCTAGGGGCCTGAACACTGAAGCTTTCTTT
D: NA; V: TRBV5-1; size: NA; J: TRBJ2-1; CDR3: CASSGVDNEQLF; DNA: TGCGCCAGCAGCGGGGTGGACAATGAGCAGCTCTTC
D: NA; V: TRBV11-2; size: NA; J: TRBJ1-2; CDR3: CASSPGTWGLLDYGYTF; DNA: TGTGCCAGCAGCCCAGGGACCTGGGGCCTATTGGACTATGGCTACACCTTC
D: NA; V: TRBV28; size: few; J: TRBJ2-1; CDR3: CASRPGVGFGEQFF; DNA: TGTGCCAGCAGGCCAGGGGTTGGTTTTGGTGAGCAGTTCTTC
D: NA; V: TRBV11-2; size: NA; J: TRBJ1-1; CDR3: CASSFDPMGTEAFF; DNA: TGTGCCAGCAGCTTCGATCCTATGGGGACTGAAGCTTTCTTT
D: NA; V: TRBV21-1; size: few; J: TRBJ2-5; CDR3: CASSNRDRRYEETQYF; DNA: TGTGCCAGCAGCAACCGGGACCGCCGGTATGAAGAGACCCAGTACTTC
D: NA; V: TRBV14; size: NA; J: TRBJ2-5; CDR3: CASSQVRRVQETQYF; DNA: TGTGCCAGCAGCCAAGTTCGCCGTGTGCAAGAGACCCAGTACTTC
D: TRBD1; V: TRBV12-3/TRBV12-4; size: many; J: TRBJ1-5; CDR3: CATRQGSNQPQHF; DNA: TGTGCCACCCGACAGGGGAGCAATCAGCCCCAGCATTTT
D: NA; V: TRBV12-3/TRBV12-4; size: few; J: TRBJ1-1; CDR3: CASRLHGPNTEAFF; DNA: TGTGCCAGCAGACTCCACGGGCCGAACACTGAAGCTTTCTTT
D: TRBD2; V: TRBV7-2; size: NA; J: TRBJ2-7; CDR3: CASSLFASGMSYEQYF; DNA: TGTGCCAGCAGCTTATTCGCTAGCGGGATGTCCTACGAGCAGTACTTC
D: NA; V: TRBV2; size: NA; J: TRBJ2-6; CDR3: CASAGRGILSGANVLTF; DNA: TGTGCCAGCGCCGGACGGGGAATACTCTCTGGGGCCAACGTCCTGACTTTC
D: TRBD1; V: TRBV28; size: NA; J: TRBJ1-5; CDR3: CASSPRDRPNQPQHF; DNA: TGTGCCAGCAGTCCAAGGGACAGGCCAAATCAGCCCCAGCATTTT
D: TRBD1; V: TRBV27; size: NA; J: TRBJ2-7; CDR3: CASSLAQGVGEQYF; DNA: TGTGCCAGCAGTTTAGCCCAGGGGGTCGGCGAGCAGTACTTC
D: TRBD1; V: TRBV29-1; size: NA; J: TRBJ1-1; CDR3: CSVVRTGGGEAFF; DNA: TGCAGCGTTGTCCGTACAGGGGGTGGTGAAGCTTTCTTT
D: NA; V: TRBV2; size: NA; J: TRBJ1-2; CDR3: CASSDEKNYGYTF; DNA: TGTGCCAGCAGTGACGAGAAGAACTATGGCTACACCTTC
D: TRBD1; V: TRBV18; size: NA; J: TRBJ2-6; CDR3: CASSLTWTGGAGANVLTF; DNA: TGTGCCAGCTCACTTACTTGGACAGGGGGCGCTGGGGCCAACGTCCTGACTTTC
D: NA; V: TRBV6-6; size: NA; J: TRBJ2-7; CDR3: CASSYQGAGYEQYF; DNA: TGTGCCAGCAGTTACCAAGGGGCGGGCTACGAGCAGTACTTC
D: NA; V: TRBV6-1; size: few; J: TRBJ2-5; CDR3: CASSEVVSGAQYF; DNA: TGTGCCAGCAGTGAAGTCGTGTCAGGGGCCCAGTACTTC
D: TRBD2; V: TRBV6-6; size: NA; J: TRBJ2-7; CDR3: CASSRPLAGSGSYEQYF; DNA: TGTGCCAGCAGCCGACCACTAGCGGGGTCCGGTTCCTACGAGCAGTACTTC
D: NA; V: TRBV20-1; size: NA; J: TRBJ1-5; CDR3: CSAATVSNQPQHF; DNA: TGCAGTGCTGCTACGGTCAGCAATCAGCCCCAGCATTTT
D: TRBD1; V: TRBV6-6; size: NA; J: TRBJ2-4; CDR3: CASTRTGDKNIQYF; DNA: TGTGCCAGCACCAGGACAGGGGACAAAAACATTCAGTACTTC
D: TRBD1; V: TRBV10-3; size: few; J: TRBJ2-2; CDR3: CAIRITGGATGELFF; DNA: TGTGCCATCAGGATAACAGGGGGCGCAACCGGGGAGCTGTTTTTT
D: NA; V: TRBV6-2/TRBV6-3; size: few; J: TRBJ2-6; CDR3: CASSRTGPGANVLTF; DNA: TGTGCCAGCAGCCGTACAGGGCCTGGGGCCAACGTCCTGACTTTC
D: TRBD1; V: TRBV5-1; size: NA; J: TRBJ2-7; CDR3: CASQAQTGGSREQYF; DNA: TGCGCCAGCCAAGCCCAAACAGGGGGGAGTCGCGAGCAGTACTTC
D: TRBD2; V: TRBV2; size: NA; J: TRBJ2-3; CDR3: CASSLQAGDGRYAYF; DNA: TGTGCCAGCAGCCTTCAAGCGGGAGATGGGAGATACGCGTATTTT
D: NA; V: TRBV24-1; size: NA; J: TRBJ1-2; CDR3: CATSDRQGSYGYTF; DNA: TGTGCCACCAGTGACCGGCAGGGGAGCTATGGCTACACCTTC
D: NA; V: TRBV6-1; size: NA; J: TRBJ2-1; CDR3: CASSIDIKQFF; DNA: TGTGCCAGCAGTATCGACATCAAGCAGTTCTTC
D: NA; V: TRBV7-3; size: few; J: TRBJ2-7; CDR3: CASSPSGTYEQYF; DNA: TGTGCCAGCAGCCCTTCCGGGACCTACGAGCAGTACTTC
D: NA; V: TRBV15; size: NA; J: TRBJ2-7; CDR3: CATSREPGGPYEQYF; DNA: TGTGCCACCAGCAGAGAGCCCGGGGGCCCCTACGAGCAGTACTTC
D: NA; V: TRBV6-5; size: NA; J: TRBJ1-6; CDR3: CASSRQEVNSPLHF; DNA: TGTGCCAGCAGCCGACAGGAGGTTAATTCACCCCTCCACTTT
D: NA; V: TRBV3-1; size: few; J: TRBJ1-5; CDR3: CASSQAGGNQPQHF; DNA: TGTGCCAGCAGCCAAGCCGGGGGCAATCAGCCCCAGCATTTT
D: NA; V: TRBV20-1; size: NA; J: TRBJ2-7; CDR3: CSALELPSYEQYF; DNA: TGCAGTGCTCTTGAACTCCCAAGCTACGAGCAGTACTTC
D: TRBD1; V: TRBV7-2; size: NA; J: TRBJ1-4; CDR3: CASSLLGTGANEKLFF; DNA: TGTGCCAGCAGCTTATTAGGGACAGGGGCTAATGAAAAACTGTTTTTT